The 32 T cell receptor beta chains below come from one sample, sequenced in a study of blood T cells in healthy people across ages. Next came a second PCR, run for about 7 to 11 cycles, which used a sample-barcoded 5' primer along with a J-beta primer mix. MiXCR was run by TCRdb on the 5' RACE reads, yielding one entry per CDR3 protein. The data contain approximately 810,000 distinct CDR3 sequences, approximately 35% of them singletons. Sequencing was carried out using blood. The receptors originated from a man aged 18 to 29 in good health.

The chain employs TRBV11-2 and TRBJ2-7, with D maybe TRBD1 (5 bases). The germline gives CDR1 SGHAT, CDR2 FQNNGV. Trimming left V 0 bases short and J 3 bases short, with 24 bases between. The length of the CDR3 is 19 residues. Here the CDR3 DNA reads TGTGCCAGCAGCTTAGATCGGTTCAGGGCGGTGAGGACATTCTACGAGCAGTACTTC. It encodes CASSLDRFRAVRTFYEQYF.

The chain has TRBV4-1 and TRBJ2-1; D assignment may be TRBD1 or TRBD2 (6 bases each). V lost 1 base to trimming and J lost 7 bases, with 14 bases between them. Germline V gene sequence: CDR1 MGHRA, CDR2 YSYEKL. CDR3 length equals 15 residues. The CDR3 nucleotides are TGCGCCAGCAGCCAAGGGCTAGGGGGGCTTAATGAGCAGTTCTTC. Amino acids: CASSQGLGGLNEQFF.

CDR3: CASSLRQPDYNEQYF. Here the CDR3 DNA reads TGTGCCAGCAGTTTGAGACAGCCCGATTACAATGAGCAGTACTTC. The chain combines TRBV12-3 or TRBV12-4 with TRBJ2-7, with D maybe TRBD1 (5 bases). V lost 3 bases and J lost 7, with 19 bases in between. The CDR3 spans 15 residues.

This clonotype turned up a few times. The rearrangement uses TRBV12-3 or TRBV12-4 and TRBJ1-6, with 8 bases lining up with TRBD1. The CDR3 sequence is 15 residues long. With 6 bases clipped from V and 8 bases from J, the junction kept 9 bases outside the gene matches. The CDR3 DNA follows: TGTGCCAGCAGCACTTTTGGACAGGGTGATTCACCCCTCCACTTT. This codes for CASSTFGQGDSPLHF.

There are many counts of this clonotype. The chain is built from TRBV12-3 or TRBV12-4 and TRBJ2-7, with D possibly being TRBD2 (7 bases). The V and J ends lost 3 bases and 4 bases respectively, with 13 bases between them. The CDR3 loop spans 14 amino acids. The CDR3 sequence is CASSLGGGWYEQYF. CDR3 DNA sequence: TGTGCCAGCAGTTTGGGAGGGGGGTGGTACGAGCAGTACTTC.

The rearrangement links TRBV6-5 to TRBJ2-1; possible D gene TRBD1, 6 bases. The J call may be faulty, since TRBJ2-7 better matches the DNA end. Germline V gene data show CDR1 as MNHEY and CDR2 as SVGAGI. The CDR3 sequence is 15 residues long. Written as DNA, the CDR3 is TGTGCCAGCAGTTACGTGGCAGGGGAGAGCAATGAGCAGTACTTC. It encodes CASSYVAGESNEQYF.

The genes are TRBV2 and TRBJ1-2; D call uncertain. The germline CDR1 and CDR2 sequences are SNHLY and FYNNEI. This CDR3 is 12 amino acids long. V shed 2 bases and J shed 13 bases, with 14 bases lying between them. The CDR3 DNA sequence: TGTGCCAGCAGTGAAACCCTCTCGCCCCCCACCTTC. Translating it yields CASSETLSPPTF.

The chain links TRBV20-1 to TRBJ2-7; 11 nucleotides agree with TRBD2. This CDR3 has 17 residues. The V gene's germline CDR1 is DFQATT and CDR2 SNEGSKA (reference sequence). J lost 7 bases, V lost 0 bases, and 14 bases had no gene match. The CDR3 here is CSARDLAGGRDRDEQYF. In DNA, the CDR3 is TGCAGTGCTAGAGATTTAGCGGGGGGGCGGGATAGAGATGAGCAGTACTTC.

This clonotype occurred a few times. V is TRBV9 and J is TRBJ2-1; D is possibly TRBD1 or TRBD2 (6 bases each). The V and J ends lost 4 bases and 0 bases respectively, with 14 bases between them. The germline V gene encodes CDR1 SGDLS and CDR2 YYNGEE. This CDR3 is 16 amino acids long. This CDR3 is CASSTLGGTSYNEQFF. The CDR3 region has the DNA TGTGCCAGCAGCACCCTAGGGGGGACCTCCTACAATGAGCAGTTCTTC.

The chain joins TRBV6-6 to TRBJ1-1; 9 positions agree with TRBD1. The germline gives CDR1 MNHNY, CDR2 SVGAGI (reference sequence). After removal of 7 bases from V and 3 bases from J, the junction contained 3 bases not matched to a gene. The CDR3 length is 13 residues. DNA for the CDR3: TGTGCCAGCATTGGACAGGGGCACACTGAAGCTTTCTTT. This encodes CASIGQGHTEAFF.

The sample holds many counts of this clonotype. The gene calls are TRBV28 and TRBJ2-3; D perhaps matches TRBD1 (6 bases). Germline V gives CDR1 MDHEN, CDR2 SYDVKM. The CDR3 extends over 15 amino acids. The ends were cut back, 8 bases at V and 2 bases at J, with 17 bases in the middle. The CDR3 here is CASSPGRGFTDTQYF. The CDR3 nucleotides are TGTGCCAGCTCACCCGGCAGGGGATTCACAGATACGCAGTATTTT.

The chain is built from TRBV5-4 and TRBJ2-7; TRBD2 matches 14 bases. The CDR3 totals 15 residues. Trimming took 4 bases from V and 3 from J; bases not matched to a gene: 3. The germline CDR1 and CDR2 sequences are SGHNT and YYREEE (reference sequence). The CDR3 here is CASSPGLAGDYEQYF. DNA for the CDR3: TGTGCCAGCAGCCCGGGACTAGCGGGGGACTACGAGCAGTACTTC.

This rearrangement joins TRBV24-1 to TRBJ1-2, with a tentative D call TRBD1 (5 bases). From germline, CDR1 is KGHDR and CDR2 SFDVKD. This CDR3 spans 14 amino acids. V shed 3 bases and J shed 3 bases, with 10 bases lying between them. CDR3 amino acids: CATSDPQGDYGYTF. CDR3 in DNA: TGTGCCACCAGTGATCCGCAGGGTGACTATGGCTACACCTTC.

This clonotype was seen a handful of times. This chain uses TRBV12-3 or TRBV12-4 with TRBJ2-1; D possibly corresponds to TRBD2 (7 bases). Trimming removed 3 bases from V and 2 bases from J, with 11 bases in between. The CDR3 loop spans 15 amino acids. As DNA, the CDR3 is TGTGCCAGCAGTTTTTTAGGGGGGGCCTACAATGAGCAGTTCTTC. It is translated as CASSFLGGAYNEQFF.

This clonotype was seen repeatedly, ten times or more. This chain uses TRBV20-1 with TRBJ1-2, with D perhaps TRBD1 (5 bases). The CDR3 runs to 13 residues. Looked up from germline, CDR1 is DFQATT and CDR2 is SNEGSKA (reference sequence). V gave up 7 bases and J gave up 0 bases, with 12 bases separating them. In DNA form, the CDR3 reads TGCAGTGGTATAGCAGGGACTAACTATGGCTACACCTTC. Translated, it gives CSGIAGTNYGYTF.

Many counts were recorded for this clonotype. V usage is TRBV9 and J usage is TRBJ1-2; D remains ambiguous. With 6 bases removed from V and 4 bases from J, the gap between germline ends came to 19 bases. Per germline, CDR1 SGDLS and CDR2 YYNGEE. The CDR3 runs to 15 residues. CDR3 nucleotides: TGTGCCAGCACCCTAACAGCCGCGAGTCTCTATGGCTACACCTTC. Its translation: CASTLTAASLYGYTF.

Remarks on this clonotype: Being one base from a much bigger clone, this may be a read error. The V call is TRBV20-1, the J call TRBJ2-1, with D unclear. From germline, CDR1 is DFQATT and CDR2 SNEGSKA (reference sequence). Trimming took off 4 bases at V and 0 bases at J, with 16 bases between the two ends. This CDR3 comprises 16 residues. CDR3 DNA sequence: TGCAGTGCTATACCCATTGCCACTATCTCCTACAATGAGCAGTTCTTC. It specifies CSAIPIATISYNEQFF.

The table lists this clonotype with a few counts. The CDR3 DNA reads TGTGCCAGCAGTTTCTCCGCGTCCGACGGCGAGCAGTACTTC. Protein sequence: CASSFSASDGEQYF. The chain couples TRBV27 to TRBJ2-7, with no clear D. Looked up from germline, CDR1 is MNHEY and CDR2 is SMNVEV (reference sequence). The CDR3 sequence is 14 residues long. Deletions cut 3 bases from V and 6 bases from J, with 15 bases between.

V and J are TRBV4-2 and TRBJ1-5, with 9 bases that match TRBD1. Germline trimming cut 4 bases from V and 5 bases from J; bases unmatched to any gene: 3. Looked up from germline, CDR1 is LGHNA and CDR2 is YNFKEQ. The CDR3 sequence is 14 residues long. The CDR3 coding sequence is TGTGCCAGCAGCCCCGGGACAGGGCATCAGCCCCAGCATTTT. It yields the protein CASSPGTGHQPQHF.

This chain connects TRBV27 to TRBJ1-2, with TRBD1 as a possible D gene (5 bases). The germline V gene encodes CDR1 MNHEY and CDR2 SMNVEV (reference sequence). The CDR3 is 14 residues long. V lost 6 bases, J lost 4 bases, and 15 bases lay in between. CDR3 sequence reads: CASRASGGVYGYTF. CDR3 in DNA: TGTGCCAGCAGGGCCTCCGGGGGGGTCTATGGCTACACCTTC.

The chain links TRBV7-9 to TRBJ2-7; tentative D call: TRBD1 (5 bases). Germline values: CDR1 SEHNR, CDR2 FQNEAQ (reference sequence). V lost 7 bases, J lost 7 bases, and 23 bases lay in between. CDR3 size: 15 residues. CDR3 nucleotide sequence: TGTGCCAGCACCCGACAGACGAGAGGCTACAATGAGCAGTACTTC. Its translation: CASTRQTRGYNEQYF.

The rearrangement uses TRBV6-2 or TRBV6-3 and TRBJ1-2; D unresolved. This CDR3 region has 15 residues. V was clipped by 11 bases and J by 4 bases, with 23 bases between them. Germline loops: CDR1 MNHEY, CDR2 SVGEGT. Here the CDR3 reads CACELEPRLRYGYTF. CDR3 sequence (DNA): TGTGCCTGCGAGTTAGAACCCCGACTGCGCTATGGCTACACCTTC.

CDR3 sequence reads: CASSPNSMGPQSNTEAFF. CDR3 bases: TGTGCCAGCAGCCCTAACTCCATGGGACCGCAGTCGAACACTGAAGCTTTCTTT. The rearrangement joins TRBV4-2 to TRBJ1-1, with a weak D call TRBD1 (5 bases). The CDR3 length is 18 residues. The V and J ends lost 4 bases and 1 base respectively, with 22 bases between them. CDR1 LGHNA and CDR2 YNFKEQ come from the germline V gene.

This clonotype was counted only a few times. J is TRBJ2-7 and V is TRBV27, with a possible D match to TRBD2 (5 bases). The ends were cut back, 8 bases at V and 2 bases at J, with 22 bases in the middle. The CDR3 spans 16 residues. The V gene's germline CDR1 is MNHEY and CDR2 SMNVEV (reference sequence). The CDR3 DNA reads TGTGCCAGCGGTCATGTCCGGGGTAGCATTCCCTACGAGCAGTACTTC. Protein product: CASGHVRGSIPYEQYF.

As concerns this clonotype: A read error is possible here, since a much larger clone lies one base away. The chain couples TRBV15 to TRBJ2-7; D assignment may be TRBD1 or TRBD2 (5 bases each). CDR1 LNHNV and CDR2 YYDKDF come from the germline V gene (reference sequence). There are 14 residues in the CDR3. The CDR3 bases are TGTACCACCAGCAGTGGGACGGGAACCTACGAGCAGTACTTC. It encodes CTTSSGTGTYEQYF.

The chain is built from TRBV5-1 and TRBJ2-6, with TRBD1 as a possible D gene (6 bases). The CDR3 has 15 residues. Germline assignment: CDR1 SGHRS and CDR2 YFSETQ. V lost 4 bases, J lost 9 bases, and 17 bases lay in between. The CDR3 reads CASSNGRGLLNVLTF. The CDR3 coding sequence is TGCGCCAGCAGCAATGGCAGGGGCCTCCTCAACGTCCTGACTTTC.

The rearrangement links TRBV12-5 to TRBJ1-2, with D uncertain. The V end was cut by 5 bases, the J end by 7 bases, with 14 bases between. The length of the CDR3 is 13 residues. Germline CDR1 and CDR2: LGHNT and FRNRAP. The CDR3 protein is CASGARGLGGYTF. The CDR3 DNA follows: TGTGCTAGTGGTGCCAGAGGCCTGGGTGGCTACACCTTC.

In this sample, this clonotype turned up a few times. The rearrangement links TRBV12-3 or TRBV12-4 to TRBJ1-1, with D perhaps TRBD1 (6 bases). This CDR3 has 15 amino acids. Between the trimmed V and J ends, which lost 3 bases and 4 bases, there was a span of 15 bases. The CDR3 sequence is CASSFFAGAGTEAFF. CDR3 coding DNA: TGTGCCAGCAGTTTCTTCGCGGGGGCGGGCACTGAAGCTTTCTTT.

This chain links TRBV3-1 with TRBJ2-7; D perhaps matches TRBD1 (5 bases). Germline CDR1 reads LGHDT; CDR2 reads YNNKEL (reference sequence). CDR3 length: 15 amino acids. The germline V and J ends were trimmed by 0 bases and 6 bases, with 15 bases remaining between them. The CDR3 here is CASSQDAAGHGEQYF. CDR3 DNA: TGTGCCAGCAGCCAAGATGCGGCAGGGCATGGCGAGCAGTACTTC.

In its sample, this clonotype was seen a few times. The chain links TRBV9 to TRBJ1-6, with TRBD1 as a possible D gene (5 bases). Germline V gives CDR1 SGDLS, CDR2 YYNGEE. The length of the CDR3 is 15 residues. V was shortened by 4 bases and J by 4 bases, with 12 bases between the two germline ends. The CDR3 DNA follows: TGTGCCAGCAGCCCCCGGGACGGTTATAATTCACCCCTCCACTTT. This translates into CASSPRDGYNSPLHF.

This chain connects TRBV5-1 to TRBJ2-1; 9 nucleotides align to TRBD1. TRBJ2-7 matches the DNA end more closely, so the J call is doubtful. This CDR3 has 16 amino acids. CDR1 and CDR2 (germline): SGHRS, YFSETQ. The CDR3 protein is CASSSGGTGSYNEQYF. The CDR3 region has the DNA TGCGCCAGCAGCTCCGGGGGGACAGGGTCCTACAATGAGCAGTACTTC.

This clonotype has more than one count but fewer than ten. The genes are TRBV9 and TRBJ2-3; D unclear. The germline V and J ends were trimmed by 4 bases and 2 bases, with 11 bases remaining between them. This CDR3 spans 14 amino acids. Germline V gene sequence: CDR1 SGDLS, CDR2 YYNGEE. The CDR3 loop reads CASSSSVSTDTQYF. In DNA form, the CDR3 reads TGTGCCAGCAGCTCCTCAGTCTCCACAGATACGCAGTATTTT.